This T cell receptor (beta chain) was sequenced during a study of shared clonotypes between healthy human individuals. Study results and caveats: Inspection by rarefaction showed sorted-subset sequencing to be incomplete despite large depth.

Libraries were prepared by immunoSEQ multiplex PCR; TCRdb keeps only in-frame clonotypes and omits some of them. This sample carries over a million clones, roughly 96% of them seen once, and the ten largest clones take over 1%. Germline loops: CDR1 SGHTA, CDR2 FQGNSA. The CDR3 runs to 13 residues. Deletions cut 5 bases from V and 5 bases from J, with 12 bases between. Healthy HIV-negative adults without recent acute infections or vaccinations served as donors. A remark on this clone: Its antigen remains unknown.

Sequencing used naive CD4+ T cells sorted from blood. This sample's subset: CD45RA+ positively selected. The clonotype originates from a man aged 30 to 39 in good health. The chain links TRBV7-2 to TRBJ1-1; no definite D call. CDR3 nucleotide sequence: TGTGCCAGCAGCCCTCTGAAGGAGACTGAAGCTTTCTTT. The encoded protein is CASSPLKETEAFF.